The 2 T cell receptor beta chains in this list originate from one sample, sequenced in a study of human T cells and chemical hapten exposure. One entry per CDR3 protein results from TCRdb running MiXCR on the RACE reads. Of 50,000 to 80,000 distinct CDR3 sequences in the sample, 9.5% to 11% were seen once. As for time point: patch test 3, about 24 weeks after DPC sensitization. The sample's treatment: therapeutic diphenylcyclopropenone sensitization with weekly scalp DPC. The sequencing used whole blood, collected in connection with sensitization to the hapten diphenylcyclopropenone (DPC). These receptors were obtained from a woman under 40 with alopecia areata. Some clones in this sample may be carry-over from other donors' samples.

This clonotype occurred a few times. This rearrangement joins TRBV5-5 to TRBJ1-1, with D maybe TRBD1 (6 bases). The CDR3 length is 17 residues. V was cut by 2 bases and J by 5 bases, with 22 bases left in between. From germline, CDR1 is SGHKS and CDR2 YYEKEE (reference sequence). CDR3: CASSFSRDTKLGTEAFF. The DNA of the CDR3 is TGTGCCAGCAGCTTTTCCCGGGACACAAAGCTGGGAACTGAAGCTTTCTTT.

This clonotype was detected many times. This chain uses TRBV6-1 with TRBJ1-5; no firm D call. This CDR3 has 13 amino acids. Per germline, CDR1 MNHNS and CDR2 SASEGT. The V end was cut by 7 bases, the J end by 2 bases, with 9 bases between. In DNA form, the CDR3 reads TGTGCCAGCATGGGGAGGGGCAATCAGCCCCAGCATTTT. As protein: CASMGRGNQPQHF.